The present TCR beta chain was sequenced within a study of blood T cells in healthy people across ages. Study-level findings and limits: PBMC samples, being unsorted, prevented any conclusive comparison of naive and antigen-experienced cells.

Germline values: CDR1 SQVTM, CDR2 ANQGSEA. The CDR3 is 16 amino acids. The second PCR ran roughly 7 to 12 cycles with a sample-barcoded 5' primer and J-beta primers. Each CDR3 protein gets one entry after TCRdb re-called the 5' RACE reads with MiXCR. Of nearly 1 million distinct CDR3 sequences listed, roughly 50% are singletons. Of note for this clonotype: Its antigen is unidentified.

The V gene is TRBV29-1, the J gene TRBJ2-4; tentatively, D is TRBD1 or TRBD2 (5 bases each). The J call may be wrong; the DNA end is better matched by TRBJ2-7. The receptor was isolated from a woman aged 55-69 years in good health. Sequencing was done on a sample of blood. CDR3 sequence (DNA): TGCAGCGTTGTAGGGCCGGGGCCCGATGTCCTCTACGAGCAGTACTTC. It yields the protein CSVVGPGPDVLYEQYF.